The entry below gives a single T cell receptor (beta chain) sequence along with its context. Here immunoSEQ multiplex PCR was the method, and the copy in TCRdb shows in-frame clones only, minus some. The repertoire holds 330,000 or so clones, with more than 60% as singletons. The data are from a study of shared clonotypes between healthy human individuals. Overall study context: Aged 18 to 49, the donors were a couple of women and three men. There were three CD4 naive, three CD4 memory, two CD8 naive and one CD8 memory plates per donor.

Trimming cost V 2 bases and J 2 bases, with 9 bases left between them. From germline, CDR1 is SGHAT and CDR2 FQDESV (reference sequence). This CDR3 has 14 amino acids. This chain joins TRBV11-1 and TRBJ1-1; D gene uncertain. Specimen: memory CD4+ T cells sorted from blood. The subset: CD45RA-negative fraction. The sequence derives from a man aged 30-40 years in good health. The CDR3 DNA sequence: TGTGCCAGCAGCTTAAGACGTTTTAACACTGAAGCTTTCTTT. Its protein is CASSLRRFNTEAFF.